This is a list of T cell receptor beta chains from one sample in a study of blood T cells in healthy people across ages. TCRdb redid the calling of the 5' RACE reads with MiXCR, one entry per CDR3 protein. The top ten clones hold roughly 13% of a sample with roughly 930,000 distinct CDR3 sequences, approximately 49% of them seen once. The sequenced material came from blood. These receptor sequences come from a man aged 25 to 45 in good health. Both conserved end residues are part of each CDR3. D genes are given only for firm matches. Where a row states a size, it is once, few, many or the class of an expanded clone; other rows omit it.

J gene,clone size,D gene,V gene,CDR3 protein,CDR3 DNA
TRBJ2-3,-,TRBD2,TRBV10-3,CAISPSGPSTDTQYF,TGTGCCATCTCCCCTAGCGGGCCTAGCACAGATACGCAGTATTTT
TRBJ1-5,-,-,TRBV6-6,CASRFPGEPSNQPQHF,TGTGCCAGCAGGTTTCCGGGAGAACCTAGCAATCAGCCCCAGCATTTT
TRBJ2-1,-,-,TRBV4-1,CASSQMAQSYNEQFF,TGCGCCAGCAGCCAGATGGCGCAGTCCTACAATGAGCAGTTCTTC
TRBJ2-1,few,TRBD2,TRBV12-3/TRBV12-4,CASTAVAGGYNEQFF,TGTGCCAGCACCGCGGTAGCGGGGGGATACAATGAGCAGTTCTTC
TRBJ1-5,-,TRBD1,TRBV20-1,CSALTGTNQPQHF,TGCAGTGCACTGACAGGGACTAATCAGCCCCAGCATTTT
TRBJ2-7,-,-,TRBV28,CASSFRGLSDEQYF,TGTGCCAGCAGTTTTAGGGGCTTGTCCGACGAGCAGTACTTC
TRBJ2-3,-,-,TRBV3-1,CASNLRGTSRTDTQYF,TGTGCCAGCAACCTACGCGGGACTTCACGCACAGATACGCAGTATTTT
TRBJ2-3,many,-,TRBV9,CASSVGSPGVGTDTQYF,TGTGCCAGCAGCGTAGGATCCCCCGGGGTGGGCACAGATACGCAGTATTTT
TRBJ2-7,few,TRBD1,TRBV7-9,CASSGGQVGDEQYF,TGTGCCAGCAGCGGGGGACAGGTGGGCGACGAGCAGTACTTC
TRBJ2-3,many,TRBD1,TRBV7-3,CASSPTGGTDTQYF,TGTGCCAGCAGTCCCACAGGGGGCACAGATACGCAGTATTTT
TRBJ2-5,-,-,TRBV12-3/TRBV12-4,CASSPFPPDLEETQYF,TGTGCCAGCAGTCCCTTTCCTCCGGATTTGGAAGAGACCCAGTACTTC
TRBJ2-1,-,-,TRBV9,CASMPGTGAREQFF,TGTGCCAGCATGCCAGGGACGGGGGCGCGTGAGCAGTTCTTC
TRBJ2-6,-,TRBD1,TRBV7-9,CASPGEGQGTSGANVLTF,TGTGCCAGCCCGGGAGAGGGACAGGGGACTTCTGGGGCCAACGTCCTGACTTTC
TRBJ2-1,-,-,TRBV12-3/TRBV12-4,CASSFGREQFF,TGTGCCAGCAGTTTTGGCCGGGAGCAGTTCTTC
TRBJ2-3,-,TRBD2,TRBV20-1,CSATSGGWADTQYF,TGCAGTGCTACAAGCGGGGGATGGGCAGATACGCAGTATTTT
TRBJ2-5,-,TRBD2,TRBV9,CASSVGLAGSRSVEGTQYF,TGTGCCAGCAGCGTAGGACTAGCGGGGAGCCGTTCCGTCGAAGGGACCCAGTACTTC
TRBJ2-5,-,-,TRBV20-1,CSGEGSGETQYF,TGCAGTGGGGAAGGGTCTGGGGAGACTCAGTACTTC
TRBJ1-4,-,-,TRBV7-9,CASSSRTSNEKLFF,TGTGCCAGCAGCTCCCGGACAAGTAATGAAAAACTGTTTTTT
TRBJ1-2,few,-,TRBV6-5,CASGRVFGYGYTF,TGTGCCAGCGGCAGGGTTTTCGGCTATGGCTACACCTTC
TRBJ2-1,-,TRBD2,TRBV15,CATSRGASGGDNEQFF,TGTGCCACCAGCAGAGGTGCTAGCGGGGGGGACAATGAGCAGTTCTTC
TRBJ2-7,-,TRBD1,TRBV5-1,CASRLTGTGGDEQYF,TGCGCCAGCAGACTTACCGGGACAGGGGGCGACGAGCAGTACTTC
TRBJ1-1,once,-,TRBV6-5,CASSYSGELNTEAFF,TGTGCCAGCAGTTACTCGGGGGAATTGAACACTGAAGCTTTCTTT
TRBJ2-5,many,TRBD2,TRBV20-1,CSAVIPSGGEETQYF,TGCAGTGCCGTAATTCCTAGCGGGGGGGAAGAGACCCAGTACTTC
TRBJ2-5,few,-,TRBV7-9,CASSLGGTVQYF,TGTGCCAGCAGCTTAGGCGGGACAGTACAGTACTTC
TRBJ2-3,-,-,TRBV27,CASSLVGLEDTQYF,TGTGCCAGCAGTTTAGTGGGGCTTGAGGATACGCAGTATTTT
TRBJ2-5,-,-,TRBV2,CASRVDMGVKETQYF,TGTGCCAGCAGAGTAGACATGGGGGTAAAAGAGACCCAGTACTTC
TRBJ2-7,few,-,TRBV29-1,CSVEDVSSYEQYF,TGCAGCGTGGAGGACGTCAGCTCCTACGAGCAGTACTTC
TRBJ2-4,few,TRBD2,TRBV27,CASSPGRGARAKNIQYF,TGTGCCAGCAGTCCAGGGCGGGGGGCGAGGGCCAAAAACATTCAGTACTTC
TRBJ2-1,-,TRBD2,TRBV4-3,CASSQEPPTSHSYNEQFF,TGCGCCAGCAGCCAAGAGCCCCCGACTAGCCACTCCTACAATGAGCAGTTCTTC
TRBJ1-6,-,-,TRBV6-1,CASSGGTGFNSPLHF,TGTGCCAGCAGCGGGGGAACGGGATTTAATTCACCCCTCCACTTT
TRBJ2-1,-,TRBD1,TRBV5-1,CASSSLDRANEQFF,TGCGCCAGCAGCTCGTTGGACAGGGCTAATGAGCAGTTCTTC
TRBJ2-7,-,-,TRBV4-3,CASSQELAWVAREQYF,TGCGCCAGCAGCCAGGAACTCGCCTGGGTTGCACGCGAGCAGTACTTC
TRBJ2-5,-,-,TRBV6-1,CASSENDRGGGTTQYF,TGTGCCAGCAGTGAAAATGACAGGGGCGGGGGAACGACCCAGTACTTC
TRBJ2-5,few,-,TRBV18,CASSPPEQETQYF,TGTGCCAGCTCACCACCGGAACAAGAGACCCAGTACTTC
TRBJ2-7,-,-,TRBV7-2,CASSWDLRSGEQYF,TGTGCCAGCAGCTGGGATCTGCGTAGTGGCGAGCAGTACTTC
TRBJ2-1,once,-,TRBV5-1,CASSQTAGSFEQFF,TGCGCCAGCAGCCAGACGGCAGGAAGTTTCGAGCAGTTCTTC
TRBJ2-3,-,TRBD2,TRBV10-3,CVISRTSGRATDTQYF,TGTGTCATCTCGCGGACTAGCGGGAGAGCCACAGATACGCAGTATTTT
TRBJ2-5,-,-,TRBV18,CASSPSGNQETQYF,TGTGCCAGCTCACCATCCGGGAACCAAGAGACCCAGTACTTC
TRBJ2-1,-,-,TRBV29-1,CSAGRDNEQFF,TGCAGCGCCGGACGGGACAATGAGCAGTTCTTC
TRBJ2-1,-,TRBD2,TRBV6-1,CASSEDAGGYNEQFF,TGTGCCAGCAGTGAAGATGCGGGGGGGTACAATGAGCAGTTCTTC
TRBJ2-3,-,TRBD1,TRBV2,CASSYSERTGPSYKVADTQYF,TGTGCCAGCAGTTACTCCGAGAGGACAGGGCCAAGCTACAAGGTTGCAGATACGCAGTATTTT
TRBJ2-7,-,-,TRBV7-2,CASSPRAAASYEQYF,TGTGCCAGCAGCCCGCGGGCAGCAGCCTCCTACGAGCAGTACTTC
TRBJ2-1,-,TRBD1,TRBV29-1,CSVEIWDSDYNERFF,TGCAGCGTTGAAATTTGGGACAGTGACTACAATGAGCGGTTCTTC
TRBJ1-2,few,-,TRBV6-2/TRBV6-3,CASSYSNLQYRSNYGYTF,TGTGCCAGCAGTTACTCGAATCTTCAGTACAGATCAAACTATGGCTACACCTTC
TRBJ1-2,-,TRBD1,TRBV29-1,CSVEEGGGGGYTF,TGCAGCGTTGAAGAAGGAGGGGGCGGTGGCTACACCTTC
TRBJ1-6,-,-,TRBV11-3,CASSPSQGRNSPLHF,TGTGCCAGCAGCCCGTCACAGGGACGCAATTCACCCCTCCACTTT
TRBJ2-1,-,-,TRBV6-5,CASSSLAGTHHNEQFF,TGTGCCAGCAGTTCCCTGGCAGGGACCCACCACAATGAGCAGTTCTTC
TRBJ2-1,many,TRBD2,TRBV20-1,CSARGGLAAYNEQFF,TGCAGTGCTAGAGGTGGACTAGCGGCCTACAATGAGCAGTTCTTC
TRBJ2-3,-,TRBD2,TRBV6-2/TRBV6-3,CASGYSLTGGSTDTQYF,TGTGCCAGCGGATACTCCCTTACGGGGGGAAGCACAGATACGCAGTATTTT
TRBJ1-5,few,-,TRBV12-3/TRBV12-4,CASSFGGAAQPQHF,TGTGCCAGCAGCTTCGGCGGGGCGGCTCAGCCCCAGCATTTT
TRBJ2-1,-,TRBD2,TRBV6-5,CASSRAGYLHNEQFF,TGTGCCAGCAGCCGAGCGGGGTACTTACATAATGAGCAGTTCTTC
TRBJ2-3,-,TRBD2,TRBV2,CASTASGISTDTQYF,TGTGCCAGCACGGCTAGCGGAATCAGCACAGATACGCAGTATTTT
TRBJ2-7,few,-,TRBV11-2,CASSLGTTYRHEQYF,TGTGCCAGCAGCTTAGGAACAACGTATCGGCACGAGCAGTACTTC
TRBJ1-6,few,TRBD1,TRBV2,CASSLQGAGSPLHF,TGTGCCAGCAGTCTACAGGGGGCAGGGTCACCCCTCCACTTT
TRBJ2-1,-,-,TRBV15,CATSRDEAYNEQFF,TGTGCCACCAGCAGAGATGAAGCCTACAATGAGCAGTTCTTC
TRBJ2-3,-,TRBD2,TRBV27,CASSSRLKTSGGVTDTQYF,TGTGCCAGCAGTTCCCGGCTAAAGACTAGCGGGGGGGTAACAGATACGCAGTATTTT
TRBJ2-7,-,TRBD1,TRBV28,CASSLTDRDTYEQYF,TGTGCCAGCAGTTTAACGGACAGGGATACCTACGAGCAGTACTTC
TRBJ2-7,many,-,TRBV6-2/TRBV6-3,CASRPGGSSYEQYF,TGTGCCAGCAGACCGGGGGGCTCCTCCTACGAGCAGTACTTC
TRBJ2-5,few,-,TRBV28,CASSRSWGTSKETQYF,TGTGCCAGCAGTCGTAGCTGGGGAACTTCCAAAGAGACCCAGTACTTC